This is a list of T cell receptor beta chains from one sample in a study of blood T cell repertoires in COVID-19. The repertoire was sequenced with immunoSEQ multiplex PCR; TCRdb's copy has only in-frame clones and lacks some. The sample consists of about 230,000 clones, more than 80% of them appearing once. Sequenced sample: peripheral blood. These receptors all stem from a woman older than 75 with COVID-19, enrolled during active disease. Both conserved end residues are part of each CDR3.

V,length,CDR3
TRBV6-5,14,CASRPGQGVYGYTF
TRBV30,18,CAWSMTGQILATNEKLFF
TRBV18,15,CASSPGSAATGELFF
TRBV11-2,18,CASSLDLRGRRNNSPLHF
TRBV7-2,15,CASSLGYRGLYEQYF
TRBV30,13,CAWSVKGGTEAFF
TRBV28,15,CASSPPGLGSYEQYF
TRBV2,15,CASSAGTGRYETQYF
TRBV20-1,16,CSASRTSGLFSYEQYF
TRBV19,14,CASSILGGQETQYF
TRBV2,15,CAGRQGGKTTSPLHF
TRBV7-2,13,CASSLGGQREQYF
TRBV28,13,CASSFGASRGLFF
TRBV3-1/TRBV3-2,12,CASSFTGEKLFF
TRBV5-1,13,CASSLGGGNEQYF
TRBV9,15,CASSVAEFMNTEAFF
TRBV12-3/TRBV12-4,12,CASRTGGQPQHF
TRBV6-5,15,CASSAANRALEGYTF
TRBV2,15,CASSEGLGQQETQYF
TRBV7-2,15,CASSSTVIAGEEQFF
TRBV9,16,CASSPQGTITNYGYTF
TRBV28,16,CASSSRTGSLQETQYF
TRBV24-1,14,CATSDPQINYGYTF
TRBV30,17,CAWSLYGLAGLTDTQYF
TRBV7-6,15,CASTQGTGWYNEQFF
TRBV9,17,CASSVARSLYGTDTQYF
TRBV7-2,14,CASSSPRGNQPQHF
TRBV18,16,CASSPTRAPSGETQYF
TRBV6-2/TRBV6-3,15,CASSSGTGVNQPQHF
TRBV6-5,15,CASSKSGGRNTEAFF
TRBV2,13,CASSADRGETQYF
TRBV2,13,CASSELGGTEAFF
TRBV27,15,CASSPRAAAKNIQYF
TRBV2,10,CASVQKTQYF